What follows are 22 T cell receptor beta chains derived from one specimen sequenced in a study of response to subunit inactivated influenza vaccine. TCRdb redid the calling of the RT-PCR reads with MiXCR, one entry per CDR3 protein. The sample holds roughly 550,000 distinct CDR3 sequences, under 25% seen once. This sample was also put to use in a study of T cells expressing NK-cell markers. Per that study: As the method of synthesis, 5'RACE template switching with UMIs yielded TCR beta cDNA.

The starting material was CD4+ T cells sorted from PBMCs, obtained approximately 12 days after vaccination. The receptors shown here come from a man aged 45-60 years who received an inactivated influenza vaccine.

This chain joins TRBV27 and TRBJ2-7, with 7 bases matching TRBD1. This CDR3 spans 12 amino acids. The V gene's germline CDR1 is MNHEY and CDR2 SMNVEV (reference sequence). After removal of 6 bases from V and 9 bases from J, the junction contained 8 bases not matched to a gene. The CDR3 sequence is CASSRDRVMQYF. The CDR3 coding sequence is TGTGCCAGCAGCCGAGACAGGGTGATGCAGTACTTC.

The CDR3 here is CASSAQGGYYEQYF. CDR3 nucleotides: TGTGCCAGCAGCGCCCAAGGGGGCTACTACGAGCAGTACTTC. V is TRBV2 and J is TRBJ2-7, with 7 nucleotides matching TRBD1. Germline loops: CDR1 SNHLY, CDR2 FYNNEI. J was trimmed by 3 bases and V by 6 bases; bases with no gene match: 8. CDR3 length equals 14 residues.

CDR3 nucleotides: TGTGCCAGCAGTGAGTGGCAGGAAGAGACCCAGTACTTC. It specifies CASSEWQEETQYF. The V gene is TRBV6-4, the J gene TRBJ2-5; D is ambiguous. V was cut by 3 bases and J by 3 bases, with 8 bases left in between. Per the germline V gene, CDR1 is MRHNA and CDR2 is SNTAGT. There are 13 residues in the CDR3.

In its sample, this clonotype was seen a few times. The chain combines TRBV20-1 with TRBJ1-2; D unclear. V lost 3 bases and J lost 8, with 19 bases in between. This CDR3 has 14 residues. The V gene's germline CDR1 is DFQATT and CDR2 SNEGSKA (reference sequence). The CDR3 sequence: CSASEVLFGMGYTF. The CDR3 bases are TGCAGTGCTAGTGAGGTACTCTTCGGAATGGGCTACACCTTC.

The chain uses TRBV4-3 and TRBJ2-7; 8 nucleotides match TRBD1. V trimming: 0 bases; J trimming: 2 bases; junction bases outside the gene matches: 6. The CDR3 runs 16 residues. Looked up from germline, CDR1 is LGHNA and CDR2 is YSLEER. The CDR3 reads CASSQDRTGFTYEQYF. CDR3 nucleotides: TGCGCCAGCAGCCAAGATCGGACAGGGTTTACCTACGAGCAGTACTTC.

V gene TRBV24-1 combines with J gene TRBJ2-3, with D uncertain. The CDR3 spans 16 residues. CDR1 KGHDR and CDR2 SFDVKD come from the germline V gene. Deletions cut 5 bases from V and 4 bases from J, with 18 bases between. Here the CDR3 reads CATSGPGPVLADTQYF. The CDR3 DNA follows: TGTGCCACCAGTGGGCCGGGCCCCGTTCTTGCAGATACGCAGTATTTT.

In its sample, this clonotype was seen a few times. The chain employs TRBV10-3 and TRBJ2-2; 9 nucleotides line up with TRBD1. There are 16 residues in the CDR3. CDR1 ENHRY and CDR2 SYGVKD come from the germline V gene. The junction had 5 bases not matched to a gene; V was cut back by 2 bases and J by 4 bases. The DNA for the CDR3 is TGTGCCATCAGTGAGGGACAGGGGCTGGGCACCGGGGAGCTGTTTTTT. Protein sequence: CAISEGQGLGTGELFF.

The chain has TRBV4-3 and TRBJ1-6, with TRBD1 matching over 8 bases. CDR1 is LGHNA, CDR2 YSLEER, per germline. The CDR3 consists of 16 residues. The junction had 11 bases not matched to a gene; V was cut back by 3 bases and J by 10 bases. The CDR3 sequence: CASSQSPDRVGSPLHF. Here the CDR3 DNA reads TGCGCCAGCAGCCAGAGCCCGGACAGGGTTGGATCACCCCTCCACTTT.

The gene calls are TRBV11-2 and TRBJ1-2, with TRBD1 as a possible D gene (6 bases). V lost 5 bases and J 4 bases, leaving 26 bases between the germline ends. The CDR3 spans 18 residues. Per germline, CDR1 SGHAT and CDR2 FQNNGV. The CDR3 DNA reads TGTGCCAGCAGCCCGCAGGGGACTCTCGACCTACTGTTCTATGGCTACACCTTC. Translating gives CASSPQGTLDLLFYGYTF.

This clonotype was counted ten times or more. The chain joins TRBV7-9 to TRBJ2-3, with 10 bases fitting TRBD2. The length of the CDR3 is 17 residues. Germline V CDR1 and CDR2: SEHNR, FQNEAQ (reference sequence). Trimming removed 2 bases from V and 3 bases from J; junction bases left unmatched: 8. The CDR3 reads CASSLPRAGGPTDTQYF. In nucleotides, the CDR3 is TGTGCCAGCAGCTTACCGCGAGCGGGAGGGCCAACAGATACGCAGTATTTT.

The gene calls are TRBV5-1 and TRBJ2-7, with D unclear. Germline loops: CDR1 SGHRS, CDR2 YFSETQ. The V and J ends lost 0 bases and 6 bases respectively, with 10 bases between them. This CDR3 comprises 13 residues. Here the CDR3 DNA reads TGCGCCAGCAGCTTGGCCTGGTTATCCGAGCAGTACTTC. This sequence encodes CASSLAWLSEQYF.

The chain joins TRBV28 to TRBJ2-1; 11 nucleotides match TRBD2. CDR3 length: 20 residues. V trimming: 4 bases; J trimming: 0 bases; junction bases outside the gene matches: 14. Germline V gives CDR1 MDHEN, CDR2 SYDVKM. For the CDR3, the DNA is TGTGCCAGCAGTTCCCCAAACCGCCGACTAGCGGGATCCTCCTACAATGAGCAGTTCTTC. Protein sequence: CASSSPNRRLAGSSYNEQFF.

CDR3 sequence (DNA): TGTGCCACCCAAACAGGGGGAGGTGAAAAACTGTTTTTT. Encoded protein: CATQTGGGEKLFF. The chain combines TRBV28 with TRBJ1-4, with 8 bases that match TRBD1. CDR1 and CDR2 (germline): MDHEN, SYDVKM. Germline trimming cut 10 bases from V and 7 bases from J; bases unmatched to any gene: 8. CDR3 length: 13 residues.

This clonotype has only a few counts. The chain combines TRBV7-9 with TRBJ1-5; possible D gene TRBD1, 6 bases. Looked up from germline, CDR1 is SEHNR and CDR2 is FQNEAQ (reference sequence). This CDR3 is 14 amino acids long. The V end lost 4 bases, the J end lost 3 bases, and 10 bases lay between the germline ends. The CDR3: CASSSQGINQPQHF. CDR3 DNA: TGTGCCAGCAGCTCGCAGGGGATCAATCAGCCCCAGCATTTT.

This clonotype came up a few times. The rearrangement links TRBV6-5 to TRBJ2-7, with a weak D call TRBD1 (5 bases). The germline V gene has CDR1 MNHEY and CDR2 SVGAGI. CDR3 length: 14 amino acids. With 2 bases removed from V and 3 bases from J, the gap between germline ends came to 11 bases. CDR3 residues: CASSYGAGNYEQYF. In DNA form, the CDR3 reads TGTGCCAGCAGTTACGGCGCAGGGAACTACGAGCAGTACTTC.

This clonotype showed up just a few times. The chain uses TRBV20-1 and TRBJ2-5; the match to TRBD2 covers 7 bases. The germline V gene encodes CDR1 DFQATT and CDR2 SNEGSKA (reference sequence). Trimming took 4 bases from V and 5 from J; bases not matched to a gene: 16. The CDR3 consists of 16 residues. CDR3 amino acids: CSAKGTMGNGRETQYF. CDR3 coding DNA: TGCAGTGCTAAGGGGACTATGGGGAACGGTAGGGAGACCCAGTACTTC.

This clonotype was observed a handful of times. The gene calls are TRBV12-3 or TRBV12-4 and TRBJ1-6; 9 nucleotides match TRBD1. Trimming took 2 bases from V and 0 from J; bases not matched to a gene: 14. This CDR3 comprises 21 residues. The CDR3 DNA follows: TGTGCCAGCAGTTTAAGGTCCGGGACTTTGACAGGGGGCTCCTATAATTCACCCCTCCACTTT. Translation: CASSLRSGTLTGGSYNSPLHF.

Only a few counts were recorded for this clonotype. The chain recombines TRBV11-1 with TRBJ2-5, with 9 positions matching TRBD2. The CDR3 contains 17 residues. In germline, CDR1 is SGHAT, CDR2 FQDESV (reference sequence). After removal of 0 bases from V and 1 base from J, the junction contained 6 bases not matched to a gene. CDR3 nucleotides: TGTGCCAGCAGCTTAGCGGTAGCGGGAGCCCTCCAAGAGACCCAGTACTTC. It translates to CASSLAVAGALQETQYF.

The J gene is TRBJ2-1, the V gene TRBV12-3 or TRBV12-4; D uncertain. V was pared by 6 bases and J by 0 bases, with 12 bases between. The CDR3 length is 15 residues. CDR3 in amino acids: CASRPLTGSYNEQFF. For the CDR3, the DNA is TGTGCCAGCAGACCCTTGACGGGCTCCTACAATGAGCAGTTCTTC.

This clonotype was counted a few times. The genes are TRBV5-1 and TRBJ2-3, with 14 nucleotides matching TRBD2. Germline CDR1 is SGHRS and CDR2 is YFSETQ. This CDR3 comprises 16 residues. After removal of 0 bases from V and 4 bases from J, the junction contained 1 base not matched to a gene. The CDR3 DNA reads as TGCGCCAGCAGCTTGGGACTAGCGGGAGGGCCAGATACGCAGTATTTT. The encoded protein is CASSLGLAGGPDTQYF.

This clonotype was picked up many times. The chain is built from TRBV11-2 and TRBJ2-7; a possible D gene is TRBD2 (7 bases). This CDR3 has 15 amino acids. V was clipped by 0 bases and J by 7 bases, with 16 bases between them. The germline CDR1 and CDR2 sequences are SGHAT and FQNNGV. CDR3 DNA: TGTGCCAGCAGCTTAGATCCGCGGGGGCTGTGGGAGCAGTACTTC. It translates to CASSLDPRGLWEQYF.

This clonotype turned up a few times. The chain has TRBV20-1 and TRBJ2-3, with 7 bases fitting TRBD2. The CDR3 sequence is 15 residues long. The V and J ends lost 3 bases and 2 bases, in that order; junction bases with no gene match: 8. Germline V gives CDR1 DFQATT, CDR2 SNEGSKA (reference sequence). The CDR3 DNA reads as TGCAGTGCTAGTTGGCTAGCGGAGCCCACAGATACGCAGTATTTT. Its translation: CSASWLAEPTDTQYF.